Here is one TCR beta chain with its context. Its antigen is not known. The data belong to a study of OX40 agonist ivuxolimab in advanced cancers. The overall study: Patients in dose escalation had liver, melanoma, kidney or head and neck cancers.

V dropped 0 bases and J dropped 6 bases, with 6 bases sitting between them. Germline V gene sequence: CDR1 GTSNPN, CDR2 SVGIG (reference sequence). This CDR3 comprises 11 residues. TCRdb's copy holds only in-frame clones and misses some; the assay was immunoSEQ multiplex PCR. The data show nearly 80,000 clones, about 85% seen once. Overall study results and limits: Blood T cells, both CD4+ and CD8+, expanded clonally by week 6 at 0.1 to 3.0 mg/kg.

The chain uses TRBV30 and TRBJ2-7; D gene uncertain. The receptor was derived from an adult with an advanced solid tumor such as melanoma, head and neck, liver or kidney cancer. The input for sequencing was CD4+ or CD8+ T cells sorted from blood, taken in a trial of the OX40 agonist ivuxolimab. CDR3 sequence: CAWSVTGEQYF. The CDR3 nucleotides are TGTGCCTGGAGTGTTACGGGCGAGCAGTACTTC.